This T cell receptor beta chain appears in the sequencing data of a study of T cells in Graves' hyperthyroidism and ophthalmopathy (dated by TCRdb to about 2019). In the study overall: Peripheral blood was sampled at the time of initial diagnosis, prior to any treatment. After sampling, hyperthyroidism patients received methimazole starting at 30 mg daily, and ophthalmopathy patients received high-dose intravenous methylprednisolone. Prospective prediction of ophthalmopathy was tested in an independent validation cohort consisting of under 20 hyperthyroidism patients and around 17 patients who later progressed to ophthalmopathy. TCR Vbeta CDR3 sequencing of roughly 140 peripheral blood samples (43 ophthalmopathy, approximately 80 hyperthyroidism and roughly 17 progressor patients) is reported in the paper. Thyroid tissue and blood T-cell repertoires from about 6 Graves' hyperthyroidism patients were also compared in the study. The approximately 90 discovery patients were divided at random into training and test sets in a 7:3 ratio. To identify TCR V-J signatures that set the groups apart, the researchers used a discovery cohort of 90 to 100 patients, made up of 40 to 45 with Graves' ophthalmopathy and 55 to 65 with stable Graves' hyperthyroidism. Overall study results and their limits: Most expanded thyroid clonotypes (frequency above 0.001) were also detected in blood, suggesting blood repertoires may reflect thyroid immune responses. During validation, the model predicted progression to ophthalmopathy a median of roughly 7.1 months ahead of onset, with roughly 65% sensitivity and around 73% specificity. A model built on a 13 V-J signature distinguished ophthalmopathy from stable hyperthyroidism, reaching roughly 88% sensitivity and under 84% specificity in cross-validation and 80%/75% in testing. Sample size was not statistically predetermined, and blinding of investigators to group allocation was not performed.

Graves' hyperthyroidism was defined as stable when no progression to ophthalmopathy occurred over 18 months of follow-up. Hyperthyroidism patients were aged 18 to 65 years and newly diagnosed, with disease duration of less than 2 months. Exclusion was applied to patients with uncontrolled infections, other autoimmune diseases, pregnancy or lactation. Diagnoses were based on clinical symptoms, serum thyroxine and TRAb, thyroid ultrasound and orbital computed tomography. PBMCs were isolated from about 9 ml of fresh peripheral blood by Ficoll-Paque density gradient centrifugation. Total RNA was extracted using Trizol reagent, and RNA quality was assessed on an Agilent 2100 Bioanalyzer. Amplification of TCR beta CDR3 regions was carried out from RNA transcripts. The first round of RT-PCR for the TCR CDR3 was performed with the HTBI primer set and the Qiagen OneStep RT-PCR kit. A second multiplex PCR round built the libraries, followed by size selection and purification. The libraries were sequenced on an Illumina HiSeq2000 using paired-end 100 bp reads. The original pipeline was this. SOAPnuke was used to process the raw data, with reads discarded if the reads contained adapters or uncalled bases, had a mean Phred below 15, or lacked an exact constant-primer or identifier match. COPE v1.2.5 was used to merge the high-quality paired reads, and each unique nucleotide sequence was defined as a clonotype. MiTCR v1.1 was used to align clonotypes to the IMGT TRBV, TRBD and TRBJ reference segments. The analysis included only V-J combinations with a frequency above 0.0001, which together covered roughly 99% of the repertoires. A TCS score was defined as the ratio of F50 (clonal expansion) to E x V (chaos), with BLOSUM62-based TCRdist applied between CDR3 peptides within each V-J. Welch's t-statistics and random forest reduced several hundred V-J features to about 13, which were used in a naive Bayes classifier (R e1071). Through fastp at Q25 and MiXCR, TCRdb rebuilt clones from the public reads, retaining in-frame beta chains. When rows share a CDR3 protein, they turn into one entry using the most common DNA and genes. The V and J calls and clone size come from TCRdb's table, not from the authors' own analysis. The sample includes 340,000 or so distinct CDR3 sequences, with 16% observed a single time. The ten largest clones take up around a third of the sample.

As to this clonotype: Its antigen is currently not known. No per-base quality is available; no much larger clone lies one base away.

Sequences SQVTM (CDR1) and ANQGSEA (CDR2) are obtained from the germline V gene. V loses 4 bases of germline sequence and J loses 5 bases, and the interval between the two ends is 11 bases. From cysteine to phenylalanine, the CDR3 is 12 amino acids long. Only the CDR3 region is kept as DNA, spanning 36 bases read in frame from base 1. The sequencing input was blood. The sequence joins TRBV29-1 to TRBJ1-2, with no confident D gene call. This TCR came from a man younger than 40 with Graves' hyperthyroidism. The CDR3 region reads CSVAIGFYGYTF. The nucleotides read TGCAGCGTTGCTATTGGGTTTTATGGCTACACCTTC.